These T cell receptor beta chains were read from a single sample in a study of blood T cell repertoires in COVID-19. TCRdb's copy holds only in-frame clones and misses some; the assay was immunoSEQ multiplex PCR. The sample carries approximately 300,000 clones, roughly nine tenths recorded once. What was sequenced was PBMCs or T cells enriched from blood (not recorded which). The source is a woman under 30 who had recovered from COVID-19. Both conserved end residues are part of each CDR3. A D gene is named only where the DNA matches it firmly. Not every row has a clone size; where given, it reads once, few, many or a size class.

>-|TRBV3-1/TRBV3-2|TRBJ2-1|-
TGTGCCAGCAGCCAAATGGGCCCCTCCTACAATGAGCAGTTCTTC
CASSQMGPSYNEQFF
>once|TRBV4-1|TRBJ1-2|-
TGCGCCAGCAGCCAAGATAACGGACAGTTGGTGGGGAGTAACTATGGCTACACCTTC
CASSQDNGQLVGSNYGYTF
>-|TRBV27|TRBJ1-5|-
TGTGCCAGCGGTCGGGAGTTCTATAGCAATCAGCCCCAGCATTTT
CASGREFYSNQPQHF
>-|TRBV3-1/TRBV3-2|TRBJ2-3|-
TGTGCCAGCAGCCAAGATTTCGGGGGTACGCAGTATTTT
CASSQDFGGTQYF
>-|TRBV7-8|TRBJ2-3|-
TGTGCCAGCAGCCGTAATCCAGATACGCAGTATTTT
CASSRNPDTQYF
>-|TRBV19|TRBJ1-5|-
TGTGCCAGTAGTATTAGGCAGGGAATCAATCAGCCCCAGCATTTT
CASSIRQGINQPQHF
>-|TRBV7-3|TRBJ2-3|-
TGTGCCAGCAGCTTAGGCGGGATTAGCACAGATACGCAGTATTTT
CASSLGGISTDTQYF
>-|TRBV18|TRBJ1-2|-
TGTGCCAGCTCCCTCGGGGGGCCCCAATATGGCTACACCTTC
CASSLGGPQYGYTF
>-|TRBV7-2|TRBJ2-1|TRBD2
TGTGCCAGCAGCCCCCCCGGGGGGGCCAACAATGAGCAGTTCTTC
CASSPPGGANNEQFF
>-|TRBV9|TRBJ2-1|TRBD2
TGTGCCAGCGGCTTCCGACTAGCGGGAGGGGGTGAGCAGTTCTTC
CASGFRLAGGGEQFF
>-|TRBV10-3|TRBJ2-2|-
TGTGCCATCAGCTTCCCTCTCCAGGGGACCAGGAGCGGGGAGCTGTTTTTT
CAISFPLQGTRSGELFF
>-|TRBV11-2|TRBJ2-3|-
TGTGCCAGCAGCTTCCGACTAGCAGCACAGGGAGATACGCAGTATTTT
CASSFRLAAQGDTQYF
>-|TRBV7-2|TRBJ1-5|TRBD1
TGTGCCAGCAGCACCCGGACAGGGAATAGCAATCAGCCCCAGCATTTT
CASSTRTGNSNQPQHF
>-|TRBV7-2|TRBJ2-7|-
TGTGCCAGCAGCCCAAACTCCTACGAGCAGTACTTC
CASSPNSYEQYF
>-|TRBV28|TRBJ2-7|TRBD1
TGTGCCAGCAAGGGGGCCGCGATCTACGAGCAGTACTTC
CASKGAAIYEQYF
>-|TRBV10-2|TRBJ1-1|TRBD1
TGCGCCAGCAGTGAATCGACAGGGAGGACTGAAGCTTTCTTT
CASSESTGRTEAFF
>-|TRBV10-3|TRBJ2-7|-
TGTGCCATCAGTGAGGCAGAATACGAGCAGTACTTC
CAISEAEYEQYF
>-|TRBV4-1|TRBJ2-3|TRBD2
TGCGCCAGCAGCCAAGATAAAAGCGGGAGGGCCATAGATACGCAGTATTTT
CASSQDKSGRAIDTQYF
>-|TRBV7-9|TRBJ2-3|TRBD2
TGTGCCAGCAGCTCGCGACTAGCTCGAGATACGCAGTATTTT
CASSSRLARDTQYF
>-|TRBV7-9|TRBJ2-2|TRBD2
TGTGCCAGCAGCTTACGAGCGGGACCGAACACCGGGGAGCTGTTTTTT
CASSLRAGPNTGELFF
>-|TRBV2|TRBJ1-1|-
TGTGCCAGCAGACCGGGACAAATAAACACTGAAGCTTTCTTT
CASRPGQINTEAFF
>-|TRBV27|TRBJ2-3|-
TGTGCCAGCAGTTTCTTCGCGGGCACAGATACGCAGTATTTT
CASSFFAGTDTQYF
>-|TRBV2|TRBJ2-5|-
TGTGCCAGCAGTGTAAGGGTAGGGGTAGAGACCCAGTACTTC
CASSVRVGVETQYF
>-|TRBV14|TRBJ2-7|-
TGTGCCAGCAGCCAAGAAAAGCCTTGGTCCGTGCAGGGGAAGGTCTACGAGCAGTACTTC
CASSQEKPWSVQGKVYEQYF
>-|TRBV30|TRBJ1-5|-
TGTGCCTGGAGTCTGGGGGCTCATCAGCCCCAGCATTTT
CAWSLGAHQPQHF
>-|TRBV4-1|TRBJ2-1|-
TGCGCCAGCAGCCATTACTACAGGGATTACAATGAGCAGTTCTTC
CASSHYYRDYNEQFF
>-|TRBV4-1|TRBJ2-7|TRBD2
TGCGCCAGCAGCCAAGATTCGCTAGCGGGAGGTTACGAGCAGTACTTC
CASSQDSLAGGYEQYF
>-|TRBV15|TRBJ1-5|TRBD1
TGTGCCACCAGCAGAGAGATCAGGGGGAGCCAGCCCCAGCATTTT
CATSREIRGSQPQHF
>-|TRBV11-2|TRBJ1-3|-
TGTGCCAGCAGCTTAGATCAGGGCAACGGAAACACCATATATTTT
CASSLDQGNGNTIYF
>-|TRBV6-5|TRBJ2-7|-
TGTGCCACCCATCCTCAGGGTAAAACCTACGAGCAGTACTTC
CATHPQGKTYEQYF
>-|TRBV7-3|TRBJ2-5|-
TGTGCCAGCAGCTTAGGAGGTCCCCAAGAGACCCAGTACTTC
CASSLGGPQETQYF